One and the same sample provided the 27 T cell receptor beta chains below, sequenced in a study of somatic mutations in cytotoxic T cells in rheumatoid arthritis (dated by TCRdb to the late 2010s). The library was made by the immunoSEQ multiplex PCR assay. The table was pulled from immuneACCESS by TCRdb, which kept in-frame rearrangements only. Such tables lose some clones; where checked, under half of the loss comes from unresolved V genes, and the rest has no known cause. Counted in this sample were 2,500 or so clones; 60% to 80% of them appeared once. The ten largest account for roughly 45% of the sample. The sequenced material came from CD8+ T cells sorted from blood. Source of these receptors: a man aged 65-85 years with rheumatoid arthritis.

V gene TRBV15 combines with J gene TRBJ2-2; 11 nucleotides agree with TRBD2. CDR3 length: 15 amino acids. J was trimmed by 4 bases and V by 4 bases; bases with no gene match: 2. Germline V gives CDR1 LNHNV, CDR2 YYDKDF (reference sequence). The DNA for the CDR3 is TGTGCCACCAGCACGACTAGCGGGGCCACCGGGGAGCTGTTTTTT. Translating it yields CATSTTSGATGELFF.

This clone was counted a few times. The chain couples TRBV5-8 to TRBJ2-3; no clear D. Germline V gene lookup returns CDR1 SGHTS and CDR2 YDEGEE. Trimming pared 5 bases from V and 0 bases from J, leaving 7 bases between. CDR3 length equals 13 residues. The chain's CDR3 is CASSSSSTDTQYF. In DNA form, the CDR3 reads TGTGCCAGCAGTTCTTCTAGCACAGATACGCAGTATTTT.

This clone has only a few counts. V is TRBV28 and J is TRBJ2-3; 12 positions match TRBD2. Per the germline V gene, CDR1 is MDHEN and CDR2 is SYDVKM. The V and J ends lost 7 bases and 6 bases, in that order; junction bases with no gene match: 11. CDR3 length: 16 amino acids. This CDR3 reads CASTLLAGGPLDTQYF. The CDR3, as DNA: TGTGCCAGCACTCTCCTAGCGGGAGGGCCTTTGGATACGCAGTATTTT.

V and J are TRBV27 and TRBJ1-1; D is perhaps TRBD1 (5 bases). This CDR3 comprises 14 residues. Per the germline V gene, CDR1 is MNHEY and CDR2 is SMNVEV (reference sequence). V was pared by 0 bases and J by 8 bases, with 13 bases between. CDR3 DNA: TGTGCCAGCAGTTTATCGAGGGGAGGGGTCGAAGCTTTCTTT. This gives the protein CASSLSRGGVEAFF.

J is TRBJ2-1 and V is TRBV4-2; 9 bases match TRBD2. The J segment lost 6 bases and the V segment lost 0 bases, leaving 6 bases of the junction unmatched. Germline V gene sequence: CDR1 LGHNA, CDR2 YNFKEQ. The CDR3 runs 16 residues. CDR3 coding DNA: TGTGCCAGCAGCCAAGATCTGGGTAGCGGGGGCAATGAGCAGTTCTTC. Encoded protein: CASSQDLGSGGNEQFF.

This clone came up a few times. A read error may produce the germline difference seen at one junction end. CDR3 in amino acids: CASRQDRGSYEQYF. CDR3 nucleotides: TGCGCCAGCCGTCAGGACAGGGGTTCCTACGAGCAGTACTTC. The V gene is TRBV2, the J gene TRBJ2-7; 9 bases fit TRBD1. The CDR3 is made up of 14 amino acids. Germline V lookup: CDR1 SNHLY, CDR2 FYNNEI.

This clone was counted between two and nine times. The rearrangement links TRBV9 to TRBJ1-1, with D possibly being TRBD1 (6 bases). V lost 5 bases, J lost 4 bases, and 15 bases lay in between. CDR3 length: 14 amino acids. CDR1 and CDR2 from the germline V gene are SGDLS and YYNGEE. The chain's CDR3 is CASSVTGGGTEAFF. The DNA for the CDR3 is TGTGCCAGCAGTGTCACGGGGGGCGGCACTGAAGCTTTCTTT.

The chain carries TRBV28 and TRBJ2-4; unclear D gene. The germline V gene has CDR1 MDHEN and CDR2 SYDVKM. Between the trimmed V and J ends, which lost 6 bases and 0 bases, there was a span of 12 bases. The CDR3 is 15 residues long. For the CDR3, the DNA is TGTGCCAGCAGGGGCCGCCCCCCAGCCAAAAACATTCAGTACTTC. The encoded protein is CASRGRPPAKNIQYF.

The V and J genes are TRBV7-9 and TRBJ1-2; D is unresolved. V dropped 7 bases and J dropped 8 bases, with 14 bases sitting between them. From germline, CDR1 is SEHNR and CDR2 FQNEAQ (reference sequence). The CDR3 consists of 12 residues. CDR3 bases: TGTGCCAGCACCCTAGGATTGGAAGGCTACACCTTC. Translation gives CASTLGLEGYTF.

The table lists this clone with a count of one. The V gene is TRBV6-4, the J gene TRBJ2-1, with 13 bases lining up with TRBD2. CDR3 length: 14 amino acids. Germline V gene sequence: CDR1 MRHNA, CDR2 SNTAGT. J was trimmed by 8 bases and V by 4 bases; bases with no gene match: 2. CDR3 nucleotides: TGTGCCAGCAGTGGACTAGCGGGAGGTGATGAGCAGTTCTTC. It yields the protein CASSGLAGGDEQFF.

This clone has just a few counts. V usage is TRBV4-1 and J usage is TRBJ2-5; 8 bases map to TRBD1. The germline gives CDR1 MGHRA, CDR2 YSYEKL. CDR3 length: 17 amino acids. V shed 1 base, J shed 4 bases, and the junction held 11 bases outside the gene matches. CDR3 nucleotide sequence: TGCGCCAGCAGCCAAGGCCTACAGGGGGTTGGTGGAGAGACCCAGTACTTC. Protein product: CASSQGLQGVGGETQYF.

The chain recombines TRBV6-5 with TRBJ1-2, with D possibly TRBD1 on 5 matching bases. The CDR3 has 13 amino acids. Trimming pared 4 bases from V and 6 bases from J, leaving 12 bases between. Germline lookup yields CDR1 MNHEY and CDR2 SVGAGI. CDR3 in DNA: TGTGCCAGCAGTTCCCAGGGCGGCCATGGCTACACCTTC. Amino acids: CASSSQGGHGYTF.

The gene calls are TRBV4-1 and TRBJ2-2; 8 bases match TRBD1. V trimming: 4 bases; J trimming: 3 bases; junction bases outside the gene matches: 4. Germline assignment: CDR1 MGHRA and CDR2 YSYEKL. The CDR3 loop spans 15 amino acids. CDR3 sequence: CASSRGQADTGELFF. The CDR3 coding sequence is TGCGCCAGCAGCCGGGGACAGGCCGACACCGGGGAGCTGTTTTTT.

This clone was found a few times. This CDR3 reads CASSEPSGKETQYF. The CDR3 region has the DNA TGTGCCAGCAGTGAACCTAGCGGGAAAGAGACCCAGTACTTC. The V gene is TRBV6-1, the J gene TRBJ2-5, with TRBD2 matching over 9 bases. V trimming: 2 bases; J trimming: 3 bases; junction bases outside the gene matches: 1. CDR3 length: 14 amino acids. Per germline, CDR1 MNHNS and CDR2 SASEGT.

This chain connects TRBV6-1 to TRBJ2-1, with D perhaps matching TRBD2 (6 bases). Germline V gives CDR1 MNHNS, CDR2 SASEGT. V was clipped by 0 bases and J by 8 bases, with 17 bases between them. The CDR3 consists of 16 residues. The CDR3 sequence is CASSEAMRERGYEQFF. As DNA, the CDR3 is TGTGCCAGCAGTGAAGCGATGCGGGAACGAGGCTATGAGCAGTTCTTC.

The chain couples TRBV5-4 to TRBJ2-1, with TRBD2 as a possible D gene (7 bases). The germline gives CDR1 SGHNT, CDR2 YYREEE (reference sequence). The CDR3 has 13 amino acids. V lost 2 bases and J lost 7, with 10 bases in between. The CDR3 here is CASSLRGANEQFF. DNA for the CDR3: TGTGCCAGCAGCTTACGGGGGGCGAATGAGCAGTTCTTC.

CDR3 bases: TGTGCCAGCAGTGGGACTAGCGGGAGCTACGAGCAGTACTTC. It translates to CASSGTSGSYEQYF. This sequence joins TRBV27 and TRBJ2-7; 14 bases map to TRBD2. V shed 5 bases, J shed 3 bases, and the junction held 0 bases outside the gene matches. Germline CDR1 reads MNHEY; CDR2 reads SMNVEV (reference sequence). The CDR3 contains 14 residues.

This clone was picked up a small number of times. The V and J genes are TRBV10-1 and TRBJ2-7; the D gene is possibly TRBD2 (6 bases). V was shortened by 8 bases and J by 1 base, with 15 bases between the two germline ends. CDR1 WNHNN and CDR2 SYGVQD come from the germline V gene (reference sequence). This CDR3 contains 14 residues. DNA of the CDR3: TGCGCCAGCCGTCAGGAGGAGGGTTCCTACGAGCAGTACTTC. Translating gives CASRQEEGSYEQYF.

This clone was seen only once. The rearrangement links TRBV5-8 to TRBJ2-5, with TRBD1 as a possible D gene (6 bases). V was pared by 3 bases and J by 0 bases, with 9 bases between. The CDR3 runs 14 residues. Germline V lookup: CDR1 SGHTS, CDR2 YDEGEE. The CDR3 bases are TGTGCCAGCAGCTCCCAGGGGTACCAAGAGACCCAGTACTTC. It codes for CASSSQGYQETQYF.

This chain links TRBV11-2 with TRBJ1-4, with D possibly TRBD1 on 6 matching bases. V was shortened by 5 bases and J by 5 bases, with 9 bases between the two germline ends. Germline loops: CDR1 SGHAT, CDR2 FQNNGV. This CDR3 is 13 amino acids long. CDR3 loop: CASSPTGNEKLFF. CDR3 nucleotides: TGTGCCAGCAGCCCGACAGGCAATGAAAAACTGTTTTTT.

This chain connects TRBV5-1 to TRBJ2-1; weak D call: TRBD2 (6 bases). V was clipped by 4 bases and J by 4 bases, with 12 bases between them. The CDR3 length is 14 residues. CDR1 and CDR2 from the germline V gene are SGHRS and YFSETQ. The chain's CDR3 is CASSNGGSYNEQFF. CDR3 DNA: TGCGCCAGCAGCAACGGAGGGTCATACAATGAGCAGTTCTTC.

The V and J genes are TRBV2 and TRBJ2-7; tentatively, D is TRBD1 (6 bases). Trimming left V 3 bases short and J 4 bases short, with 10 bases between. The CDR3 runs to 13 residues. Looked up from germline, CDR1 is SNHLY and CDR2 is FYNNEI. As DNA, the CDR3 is TGTGCCAGCAGTGAGGGACACCCTTACGAGCAGTACTTC. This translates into CASSEGHPYEQYF.

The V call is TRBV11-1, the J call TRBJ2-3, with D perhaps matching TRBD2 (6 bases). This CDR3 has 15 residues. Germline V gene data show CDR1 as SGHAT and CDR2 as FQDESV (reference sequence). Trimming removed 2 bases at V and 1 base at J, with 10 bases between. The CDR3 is CASSLRESGTDTQYF. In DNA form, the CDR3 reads TGTGCCAGCAGCTTACGGGAGTCAGGCACAGATACGCAGTATTTT.

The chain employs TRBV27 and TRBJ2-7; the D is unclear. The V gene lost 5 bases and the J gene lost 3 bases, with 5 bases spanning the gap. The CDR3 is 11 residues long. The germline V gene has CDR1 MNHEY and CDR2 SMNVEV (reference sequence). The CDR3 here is CASSLGYEQYF. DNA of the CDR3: TGTGCCAGCAGTCTAGGCTACGAGCAGTACTTC.

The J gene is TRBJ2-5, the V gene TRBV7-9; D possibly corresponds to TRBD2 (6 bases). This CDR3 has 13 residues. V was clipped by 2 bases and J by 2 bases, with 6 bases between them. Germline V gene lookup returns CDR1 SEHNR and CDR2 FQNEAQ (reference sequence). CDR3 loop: CASSLSGQETQYF. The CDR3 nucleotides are TGTGCCAGCAGCTTAAGCGGGCAAGAGACCCAGTACTTC.

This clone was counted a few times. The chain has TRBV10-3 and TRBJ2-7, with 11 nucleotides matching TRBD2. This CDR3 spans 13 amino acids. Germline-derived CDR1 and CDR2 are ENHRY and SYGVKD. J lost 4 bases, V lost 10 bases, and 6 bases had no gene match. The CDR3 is CASDPSGGYEQYF. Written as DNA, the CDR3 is TGTGCCAGCGATCCTAGCGGGGGGTACGAGCAGTACTTC.

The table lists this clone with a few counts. The CDR3 region has the DNA TGCGCCAGCAGCTTGGCCGGGGGCAATGAGCAGTTCTTC. It codes for CASSLAGGNEQFF. The rearrangement joins TRBV5-1 to TRBJ2-1, with TRBD2 as a possible D gene (6 bases). The CDR3 consists of 13 residues. CDR1 is SGHRS and CDR2 is YFSETQ in the germline V gene. V shed 0 bases and J shed 6 bases, with 7 bases lying between them. The variable domain in full, with the rest retrieved from reference TRBV5-1 and TRBJ2-1, is KAGVTQTPRYLIKTRGQQVTLSCSPISGHRSVSWYQQTPGQGLQFLFEYFSETQRNKGNFPGRFSGRQFSNSRSEMNVSTLELGDSALYLCASSLAGGNEQFFGPGTRLTVL.